A selection of T cell receptor beta chains follows, all from one sample in a study of blood T cell repertoires in COVID-19. TCRdb's table, derived via immunoSEQ multiplex PCR, lists solely in-frame clones and lacks some. The table has more than 150,000 clones, about 80% seen once; the top ten hold 10% to 15%. Source material: peripheral blood. The origin of the receptors is a man aged 70-80 years who had recovered from COVID-19. CDR3s include the opening cysteine and the closing phenylalanine or tryptophan. Fields, in order: J gene, V gene, D gene, clone size, CDR3 DNA, CDR3 protein. D genes are given only for firm matches. Size tells how often a clone was seen (once, few, many) or the class of an expanded clone, and some rows leave it out.

>TRBJ2-1|TRBV5-1|TRBD1|NA
TGCGCCAGCAAGGAAAGGGACAGCGCCAATGAGCAGTTCTTC
CASKERDSANEQFF
>TRBJ2-2|TRBV6-5|NA|NA
TGTGCCAGTGTGAACACGAACACCGGGGAGCTGTTTTTT
CASVNTNTGELFF
>TRBJ1-5|TRBV7-2|TRBD1|NA
TGTGCCAGCAGCTTAGGACAGGGGGCCCGCCAGCCCCAGCATTTT
CASSLGQGARQPQHF
>TRBJ2-3|TRBV7-9|NA|NA
TGTGCCAGCAGCTTAGCGCGAGGCGGGACAGATACGCAGTATTTT
CASSLARGGTDTQYF
>TRBJ1-3|TRBV2|NA|few
TGTGCCAGCAGTGAACAGGGAAACTCTGGAAACACCATATATTTT
CASSEQGNSGNTIYF
>TRBJ2-7|TRBV11-2|TRBD2|NA
TGTGCCAGCAGCTTATCAAGTCTAGCGGGAGGGTGGCACGAGCAGTACTTC
CASSLSSLAGGWHEQYF
>TRBJ1-4|TRBV7-9|NA|NA
TGTGCCAGCAGCTCCCAGGGTACAACTAATGAAAAACTGTTTTTT
CASSSQGTTNEKLFF
>TRBJ2-7|TRBV6-1|NA|NA
TGTGCCAGCAGTGAAGCAGTGGAGGTTTACTACGAGCAGTACTTC
CASSEAVEVYYEQYF
>TRBJ2-1|TRBV3-1/TRBV3-2|NA|NA
TGTGCCAGCAGCCAAGAAGGGGGATCCTACAATGAGCAGTTCTTC
CASSQEGGSYNEQFF
>TRBJ2-2|TRBV9|NA|NA
TGTGCCAGCAGCGAAGGGGGGGCTAAACCCGGGGAGCTGTTTTTT
CASSEGGAKPGELFF
>TRBJ1-5|TRBV5-1|TRBD1|once
TGCGCCAGCAGCCCGGGGACAGGGGTACAGCCCCAGCATTTT
CASSPGTGVQPQHF
>TRBJ2-2|TRBV3-1/TRBV3-2|TRBD2|NA
TGTGCCAGCAGCCCTCTAGCGGGAGTTGGCACCGGGGAGCTGTTTTTT
CASSPLAGVGTGELFF
>TRBJ1-6|TRBV11-2|NA|few
TGTGCCAGCAGCTTAGCCCCGCGATCACCCCTCCACTTT
CASSLAPRSPLHF
>TRBJ2-1|TRBV3-1/TRBV3-2|NA|NA
TGTGCCAGCAGCCAAGGGGACTCAAATGAGCAGTTCTTC
CASSQGDSNEQFF
>TRBJ2-7|TRBV11-2|NA|NA
TGTGCCAGCAGCTCAGGATATGGCGAGCAGTACTTC
CASSSGYGEQYF
>TRBJ1-2|TRBV30|TRBD1|few
TGTGCCTGGAGTTCACCGGGACAGGGACTCTTAGTTGAAGGCTACACCTTC
CAWSSPGQGLLVEGYTF
>TRBJ2-1|TRBV5-1|NA|NA
TGCGCCAGCAGCTTTGGCGGAGACCACAATGAGCAGTTCTTC
CASSFGGDHNEQFF
>TRBJ2-2|TRBV5-4|NA|NA
TGTGCCAGCAGCTTGGTGGGGACTCAGAAGGCCGGGGAGCTGTTTTTT
CASSLVGTQKAGELFF
>TRBJ1-1|TRBV12-3/TRBV12-4|NA|NA
TGTGCTAGCAGTCTCCCTGGACTGAAAGCTTTCTTT
CASSLPGLKAFF
>TRBJ1-1|TRBV2|NA|NA
TGTGCCAGCAGTGATTACGGGAACACTGAAGCTTTCTTT
CASSDYGNTEAFF
>TRBJ2-1|TRBV6-1|NA|NA
TGTGCCAGCAGTGAAGATTTAGCGGCGGGATGGGGCAATGAGCAGTTCTTC
CASSEDLAAGWGNEQFF
>TRBJ2-7|TRBV13|TRBD2|NA
TGTGCCAGCAGCTCAAGCGGGAGGGCCTACGAGCAGTACTTC
CASSSSGRAYEQYF
>TRBJ1-1|TRBV19|NA|NA
TGTGCCAGTAGTATAGACAGGAGGGCTGAAGCTTTCTTT
CASSIDRRAEAFF
>TRBJ2-2|TRBV20-1|TRBD2|NA
TGCAGTGCTAGTCTAACCCGAGCCGCGGGAGGGCTCACCGGGGAGCTGTTTTTT
CSASLTRAAGGLTGELFF
>TRBJ2-5|TRBV2|NA|NA
TGTGCCAGCGGGGGGAGCAGCAAAGAGACCCAGTACTTC
CASGGSSKETQYF
>TRBJ2-5|TRBV7-2|TRBD2|NA
TGTGCCAGCAGCTCTCTAGCGGGAGCCGAGACCCAGTACTTC
CASSSLAGAETQYF
>TRBJ2-2|TRBV6-6|TRBD1|once
TGTGCCAGCAGCCTCGGACAGGGGGTGTACACCGGGGAGCTGTTTTTT
CASSLGQGVYTGELFF
>TRBJ1-5|TRBV27|NA|NA
TGTGCCAGCCGAGGATCGGGCAATCAGCCCCAGCATTTT
CASRGSGNQPQHF
>TRBJ2-3|TRBV27|TRBD2|NA
TGTGCCACGAAGGGACTAGCGGGAAACACAGATACGCAGTATTTT
CATKGLAGNTDTQYF